This T cell receptor (beta chain) appears in the sequencing data of a study of T cell responses to AZD1222 COVID-19 vaccine. Overall study findings and caveats: Compared with day 0, the breadth and depth of the Spike-specific TCR repertoire rose significantly after two doses of AZD1222.

The method was immunoSEQ multiplex PCR; TCRdb's version includes in-frame clones alone and lacks a portion of them. Among some 150,000 clones listed, approximately 94% were seen once. Of note for this clone: What it recognizes is unknown.

The CDR3 covers 14 residues. V was trimmed by 2 bases and J by 2 bases, leaving 9 bases between them. Germline lookup yields CDR1 SEHNR and CDR2 FQNEAQ (reference sequence). The TCR comes from an adult in good health. The sequencing used peripheral blood, collected on day 0 of AZD1222 vaccination. V usage is TRBV7-9 and J usage is TRBJ2-5; D may be TRBD1 or TRBD2 (5 bases each). CDR3 bases: TGTGCCAGCAGCTTAACGGGGCTGCAAGAGACCCAGTACTTC. Protein: CASSLTGLQETQYF.